Sequencing of this T cell receptor beta chain was carried out in a study of cytomegalovirus exposure and HLA in healthy donors. Findings of the study overall: A later analysis showed TCR association rates differing by HLA locus, peaking at DRB1 and lowest at HLA-C.

This clone has just a few counts. The target antigen is unknown. Germline V gene lookup returns CDR1 SGHTA and CDR2 FQGTGA. Trimming shortened V by 4 bases and J by 7 bases, and 17 bases separated the two germline ends. The CDR3 loop spans 15 amino acids. Use of 60 Vbeta and 13 Jbeta primers characterized the PCR. Sequenced by immunoSEQ multiplex PCR; TCRdb stores in-frame clones only, minus some. The table records fewer than 100,000 clones, 6% to 9% of them present only once. The sequencing sample was made of PBMCs. This TCR was recovered from a man between 45 and 60 years old in good health and CMV-seronegative. The chain uses TRBV7-3 and TRBJ2-1; the D gene is possibly TRBD2 (5 bases). CDR3 protein: CASSSGLRGGNEQFF. CDR3 sequence (DNA): TGTGCCAGCAGCTCTGGACTCCGCGGAGGAAATGAGCAGTTCTTC. The full variable domain, in which reference TRBV7-3 and TRBJ2-1 provide the parts outside the CDR3, is GAGVSQTPSNKVTEKGKYVELRCDPISGHTALYWYRQSLGQGPEFLIYFQGTGAADDSGLPNDRFFAVRPEGSVSTLKIQRTERGDSAVYLCASSSGLRGGNEQFFGPGTRLTVL.